Presented here are 27 T cell receptor beta chains from one specimen sequenced in a study of cytomegalovirus exposure and HLA in healthy donors. With 60 Vbeta and 13 Jbeta primers, the PCR was carried out. Sequenced by immunoSEQ multiplex PCR; TCRdb stores in-frame clones only, minus some. The sample lists about 130,000 clones, 72% seen once, with 3.5% to 4.5% in the top ten. The source material was PBMCs. The origin of the receptors is a man younger than 40 in good health and CMV-seronegative.

The J gene is TRBJ1-1, the V gene TRBV5-6; TRBD1 aligns across 7 bases. This CDR3 is built from 13 residues. Losses at the gene ends were 4 bases for V and 4 bases for J; bases not matched to a gene: 4. Germline CDR1 reads SGHDT; CDR2 reads YYEEEE. The CDR3 loop is CASSDTGATEAFF. CDR3 DNA: TGTGCCAGCAGCGATACAGGGGCCACTGAAGCTTTCTTT.

A few counts support this clone. This chain uses TRBV6-5 with TRBJ1-1, with 9 positions matching TRBD1. Trimming removed 4 bases from V and 3 bases from J; junction bases left unmatched: 0. Per germline, CDR1 MNHEY and CDR2 SVGAGI. There are 13 residues in the CDR3. As DNA, the CDR3 is TGTGCCAGCAGTTGGACAGGGGACACTGAAGCTTTCTTT. Its translation: CASSWTGDTEAFF.

This chain uses TRBV30 with TRBJ1-4, with D hard to call. This CDR3 has 14 amino acids. In germline, CDR1 is GTSNPN, CDR2 SVGIG (reference sequence). With 5 bases removed from V and 0 bases from J, the gap between germline ends came to 10 bases. Here the CDR3 DNA reads TGTGCCTGGTCCAGACTATCAACTAATGAAAAACTGTTTTTT. It translates to CAWSRLSTNEKLFF.

In regard to this clone: At the DNA level, this CDR3 is encoded by other sequences in the same sample as well. V is TRBV28 and J is TRBJ1-2; TRBD1 might be the D (6 bases). Trimming took off 4 bases at V and 2 bases at J, with 11 bases between the two ends. CDR1 MDHEN and CDR2 SYDVKM come from the germline V gene. The CDR3 runs 14 residues. CDR3 amino acids: CASSSPGENYGYTF. CDR3 DNA: TGTGCCAGCAGTTCACCAGGGGAAAACTATGGCTACACCTTC.

This clone is a singleton in its sample. The V call is TRBV7-2, the J call TRBJ2-7, with D possibly TRBD1 on 6 matching bases. Trimming shortened V by 1 base and J by 4 bases, and 14 bases separated the two germline ends. The CDR3 spans 15 residues. From germline, CDR1 is SGHTA and CDR2 FQGNSA. The CDR3 DNA is TGTGCCAGCAGCTTAGATCAGGGGCTCTGGTACGAGCAGTACTTC. Protein: CASSLDQGLWYEQYF.

This clone appeared once. The V call is TRBV2, the J call TRBJ1-6; 7 bases agree with TRBD1. The CDR3 contains 16 residues. V shed 8 bases and J 0 bases; nucleotides not matched to a gene: 7. The germline gives CDR1 SNHLY, CDR2 FYNNEI. The CDR3 region is CASQGTASSYNSPLHF. The CDR3 DNA sequence: TGTGCCAGCCAGGGGACAGCAAGCTCCTATAATTCACCCCTCCACTTT.

CDR3 nucleotide sequence: TGTGCCTGGAGTGTATCGGCGGGCGAAAAACTGTTTTTT. As protein: CAWSVSAGEKLFF. The chain uses TRBV30 and TRBJ1-4, with D uncertain. The V end was cut by 0 bases, the J end by 8 bases, with 10 bases between. The CDR3 extends over 13 amino acids. The germline V gene has CDR1 GTSNPN and CDR2 SVGIG (reference sequence).

The chain employs TRBV10-3 and TRBJ2-1; 10 bases are shared with TRBD1. V shed 7 bases, J shed 7 bases, and the junction held 4 bases outside the gene matches. The germline V gene has CDR1 ENHRY and CDR2 SYGVKD. The length of the CDR3 is 13 residues. The DNA of the CDR3 is TGTGCCATCACCAGACAGGGGGCAAATGAGCAGTTCTTC. Its protein product is CAITRQGANEQFF.

The CDR3 loop is CASSLVGGETEAFF. The CDR3 region has the DNA TGTGCCAGCAGCTTAGTGGGGGGAGAGACTGAAGCTTTCTTT. J is TRBJ1-1 and V is TRBV11-2, with D possibly matching TRBD1 (5 bases). Between the trimmed V and J ends, which lost 1 base and 5 bases, there was a span of 11 bases. The CDR3 is 14 residues long. Germline values: CDR1 SGHAT, CDR2 FQNNGV. Full variable domain (missing parts from reference TRBV11-2 and TRBJ1-1): EAGVAQSPRYKIIEKRQSVAFWCNPISGHATLYWYQQILGQGPKLLIQFQNNGVVDDSQLPKDRFSAERLKGVDSTLKIQPAKLEDSAVYLCASSLVGGETEAFFGQGTRLTVV.

Written as DNA, the CDR3 is TGTGCCAGCAGTTCTCACCCGGGGTACGGCACTGAAGCTTTCTTT. It codes for CASSSHPGYGTEAFF. The rearrangement uses TRBV27 and TRBJ1-1, with D unresolved. The CDR3 runs to 15 residues. With 4 bases removed from V and 4 bases from J, the gap between germline ends came to 16 bases. In germline, CDR1 is MNHEY, CDR2 SMNVEV (reference sequence).

The chain recombines TRBV4-3 with TRBJ1-6; 12 bases line up with TRBD1. Germline CDR1 and CDR2: LGHNA and YSLEER. Trimming cost V 3 bases and J 17 bases; bases outside gene matches: 23. The CDR3 sequence is 19 residues long. The CDR3 region has the DNA TGCGCCAGCAGCCAGCTATGGGACAGGGGGCGGGAACCCGTATTTGGTGTCCACTTT. It specifies CASSQLWDRGREPVFGVHF.

V is TRBV7-6 and J is TRBJ2-3; the D gene is possibly TRBD1 (6 bases). The CDR3 has 14 residues. V was cut by 3 bases and J by 2 bases, with 9 bases left in between. Germline-derived CDR1 and CDR2 are SGHVS and FNYEAQ. As DNA, the CDR3 is TGTGCCAGCAGCTTTACAGGGACCACAGATACGCAGTATTTT. This translates into CASSFTGTTDTQYF.

The rearrangement uses TRBV19 and TRBJ2-5, with 9 bases aligning to TRBD1. The CDR3 spans 14 residues. V trimming: 9 bases; J trimming: 5 bases; junction bases outside the gene matches: 10. Germline assignment: CDR1 LNHDA and CDR2 SQIVND (reference sequence). The CDR3 spells CASTGTGTSETQYF. The CDR3 DNA is TGTGCCAGCACCGGGACAGGGACGTCGGAGACCCAGTACTTC.

This clone occurred once. The V gene is TRBV5-4, the J gene TRBJ1-1, with D possibly matching TRBD1 (5 bases). This CDR3 is built from 15 residues. Germline V gene data show CDR1 as SGHNT and CDR2 as YYREEE (reference sequence). Between the trimmed V and J ends, which lost 4 bases and 5 bases, there was a span of 18 bases. The CDR3 sequence: CASSPTVQGGTEAFF. CDR3 in DNA: TGTGCCAGCAGCCCAACAGTGCAGGGTGGGACTGAAGCTTTCTTT.

The chain joins TRBV29-1 to TRBJ1-2; TRBD1 might be the D (6 bases). The CDR3 has 13 residues. V was pared by 6 bases and J by 7 bases, with 18 bases between. Per germline, CDR1 SQVTM and CDR2 ANQGSEA. CDR3 loop: CSVVGGRDSGYTF. DNA for the CDR3: TGCAGCGTCGTCGGGGGGCGGGATTCTGGCTACACCTTC.

This chain uses TRBV4-3 with TRBJ2-7; no definite D call. V was pared by 1 base and J by 7 bases, with 20 bases between. The CDR3 length is 16 residues. Germline lookup yields CDR1 LGHNA and CDR2 YSLEER. The CDR3 protein is CASSQGRRDPYGEQYF. Written as DNA, the CDR3 is TGCGCCAGCAGCCAAGGACGTCGTGACCCCTACGGGGAGCAGTACTTC.

The V gene is TRBV5-1, the J gene TRBJ2-1; unclear D gene. Trimming cost V 2 bases and J 6 bases, with 12 bases left between them. Germline assignment: CDR1 SGHRS and CDR2 YFSETQ. The CDR3 sequence is 14 residues long. Here the CDR3 reads CASSFYLTRNEQFF. The DNA for the CDR3 is TGCGCCAGCAGCTTTTACCTAACCCGCAATGAGCAGTTCTTC.

The V gene is TRBV11-3, the J gene TRBJ1-2, with D unresolved. The germline V gene has CDR1 SGHNT and CDR2 YENEEA. Trimming shortened V by 0 bases and J by 8 bases, and 13 bases separated the two germline ends. CDR3 size: 14 residues. The CDR3 loop reads CASSLDWGLAGYTF. The CDR3 nucleotides are TGTGCCAGCAGCTTAGATTGGGGTCTAGCCGGCTACACCTTC.

The chain has TRBV2 and TRBJ2-3, with a tentative D call TRBD1 (8 bases). The CDR3 loop spans 14 amino acids. With 6 bases removed from V and 4 bases from J, the gap between germline ends came to 14 bases. Per the germline V gene, CDR1 is SNHLY and CDR2 is FYNNEI. DNA for the CDR3: TGTGCCAGCAGCACAGGGGGGGCTGCAGATACGCAGTATTTT. It yields the protein CASSTGGAADTQYF.

This clone appeared a single time. The CDR3 nucleotides are TGTGCCAGCTTGTGGCGGGGGGCCCCAGATACGCAGTATTTT. This translates into CASLWRGAPDTQYF. V is TRBV2 and J is TRBJ2-3; 8 bases are a match to TRBD2. V lost 8 bases to trimming and J lost 4 bases; unmatched junction nucleotides: 8. The CDR3 length is 14 residues. Germline V gives CDR1 SNHLY, CDR2 FYNNEI.

In this sample, this clone turned up a few times. This rearrangement joins TRBV5-4 to TRBJ2-7; D perhaps matches TRBD1 (6 bases). Germline CDR1 is SGHNT and CDR2 is YYREEE (reference sequence). With 0 bases removed from V and 2 bases from J, the gap between germline ends came to 12 bases. The CDR3 has 15 amino acids. The CDR3 coding sequence is TGTGCCAGCAGCTTGGCCACGGGACAAGCCTACGAGCAGTACTTC. Amino acid sequence: CASSLATGQAYEQYF.

This chain links TRBV5-1 with TRBJ1-1; D unresolved. CDR3 length: 13 residues. CDR1 and CDR2 from the germline V gene are SGHRS and YFSETQ. Trimming cost V 6 bases and J 1 base, with 10 bases left between them. The CDR3 loop reads CASNLEANTEAFF. The DNA for the CDR3 is TGCGCCAGCAATCTCGAGGCGAACACTGAAGCTTTCTTT.

This chain uses TRBV7-3 with TRBJ2-3; D perhaps matches TRBD2 (6 bases). The CDR3 is 14 residues long. Trimming stripped 3 bases from V and 0 bases from J, with 7 bases between. Germline V CDR1 and CDR2: SGHTA, FQGTGA. As DNA, the CDR3 is TGTGCCAGCAGCTTTGCGGGGAGCACAGATACGCAGTATTTT. Encoded protein: CASSFAGSTDTQYF.

The CDR3 DNA follows: TGTGCCAGCAGCCAACAGGGGGGCACCTATAATTCACCCCTCCACTTT. This codes for CASSQQGGTYNSPLHF. The chain combines TRBV4-2 with TRBJ1-6, with TRBD1 matching 7 bases. V trimming: 2 bases; J trimming: 2 bases; junction bases outside the gene matches: 3. CDR3 size: 16 residues. Germline CDR1 reads LGHNA; CDR2 reads YNFKEQ.

This clone was detected once. The chain's CDR3 is CASSWAGTVTEAFF. The CDR3 nucleotides read TGTGCCAGCAGTTGGGCCGGGACAGTGACTGAAGCTTTCTTT. V usage is TRBV6-1 and J usage is TRBJ1-1; 7 bases are a match to TRBD1. Germline CDR1 reads MNHNS; CDR2 reads SASEGT. V gave up 5 bases and J gave up 5 bases; unmatched junction bases: 8. CDR3 length equals 14 residues.

The V gene is TRBV7-2, the J gene TRBJ1-2; D may be TRBD1 (5 bases). The CDR3 is 13 amino acids. Germline V gene data show CDR1 as SGHTA and CDR2 as FQGNSA. V was pared by 0 bases and J by 8 bases, with 10 bases between. The chain's CDR3 is CASSLARAEGYTF. The CDR3 DNA is TGTGCCAGCAGCTTAGCCAGGGCAGAGGGCTACACCTTC.

The chain combines TRBV5-1 with TRBJ1-5; a weak D match, TRBD1 (6 bases). V gave up 0 bases and J gave up 3 bases, with 13 bases separating them. Germline V gene lookup returns CDR1 SGHRS and CDR2 YFSETQ. CDR3 length: 16 residues. CDR3 sequence reads: CASSLAPGVYNQPQHF. Here the CDR3 DNA reads TGCGCCAGCAGCTTGGCGCCAGGGGTTTACAATCAGCCCCAGCATTTT.